The source of this T cell receptor (beta chain) is a study of cytomegalovirus exposure and HLA in healthy donors. Across the study: In terms of ancestry, the Caucasian-associated cluster contained about 81% of the approximately 420 genotyped donors. Study-wide results and limits: Association of 15,000 to 20,000 TCR beta sequences with HLA alleles was found at 0.05 false discovery rate in a later analysis. In a later analysis, parvovirus B19, influenza, CMV and Epstein-Barr virus appeared linked to several top co-occurrence clusters.

Concerning this clone: Its cognate antigen is unknown.

The PCR made use of 60 Vbeta and 13 Jbeta primers. Some clones are missing from TCRdb's copy, which holds only in-frame ones; the method was immunoSEQ multiplex PCR. The sample shows 100,000 to 120,000 clones, around 74% of them seen only once. J was trimmed by 0 bases and V by 8 bases; bases with no gene match: 3. The CDR3 runs 13 residues. CDR1 is MNHEY and CDR2 is SMNVEV in the germline V gene (reference sequence). The V and J genes are TRBV27 and TRBJ2-7, with 8 bases identical to TRBD1. The TCR originated in a man aged 40-49 years in good health and CMV-seronegative. Material: PBMCs. CDR3 loop: CASGDRLSYEQYF. DNA of the CDR3: TGTGCCAGCGGGGACAGGCTCTCCTACGAGCAGTACTTC.